The clone carrying this TCR beta chain showed up many times. Its antigen is unidentified. PBMCs originated in roughly 10 ml of fresh peripheral blood. These data originate in a study of Graves' ophthalmopathy and Graves' hyperthyroidism. General study findings and limits: Ophthalmopathy cases were distinguished from stable hyperthyroidism by a 13-signature model, reaching around 88% sensitivity and around 81% specificity.

The germline V gene encodes CDR1 GTSNPN and CDR2 SVGIG (reference sequence). This CDR3 spans 16 amino acids. The junction had 2 bases not matched to a gene; V was cut back by 0 bases and J by 1 base. The TCR beta CDR3 regions underwent amplification from RNA transcripts. The workflow started with a first-round RT-PCR run with HTBI primers and then moved on to a second-round multiplex PCR. TCRdb re-derived calls from the multiplex PCR reads in MiXCR, one entry per CDR3 protein. The sample shows around 170,000 distinct CDR3 sequences, 30% to 45% of them seen only once. The rearrangement joins TRBV30 to TRBJ1-5, with 11 positions matching TRBD1. Sequenced: peripheral blood. This TCR derives from a middle-aged woman with Graves' ophthalmopathy. CDR3 nucleotides: TGTGCCTGGAGTGTAGGGACAGGGGGAAGCAATCAGCCCCAGCATTTT. This translates into CAWSVGTGGSNQPQHF. The whole variable domain, remainder taken from reference TRBV30 and TRBJ1-5, is SQTIHQWPATLVQPVGSPLSLECTVEGTSNPNLYWYRQAAGRGLQLLFYSVGIGQISSEVPQNLSASRPQDRQFILSSKKLLLSDSGFYLCAWSVGTGGSNQPQHFGDGTRLSIL.